This is a list of T cell receptor beta chains from one sample in a study of OX40 agonist ivuxolimab in advanced cancers. Data came from immunoSEQ multiplex PCR; TCRdb stores just in-frame clones and leaves some out. The sample lists about 68,000 clones, around 90% seen once, with about 0.33% in the top ten. The source was CD4+ or CD8+ T cells sorted from blood, collected in a trial of the OX40 agonist ivuxolimab. These TCRs come from an adult with an advanced solid tumor such as melanoma, head and neck, liver or kidney cancer. Each CDR3 is given with its conserved first and last residue. Each record gives: D gene, clone size, CDR3 length, V gene, J gene, CDR3 DNA, CDR3 protein. D genes are given only for firm matches. The size field is filled for only some rows; it gives once, few, many or a size class.

>.|.|15|TRBV6-1|TRBJ2-7
TGTGCCAGCAGTGAACCGGCGGGACCGACCTACGAGCAGTACTTC
CASSEPAGPTYEQYF
>TRBD1|.|14|TRBV15|TRBJ2-2
TGTGCCACCACCAAGGGGGCTTGGGCCGGGGAGCTGTTTTTT
CATTKGAWAGELFF
>.|.|13|TRBV9|TRBJ1-2
TGTGCCAGCAGCGGAGATTTCTACTATGGCTACACCTTC
CASSGDFYYGYTF
>.|.|13|TRBV5-1|TRBJ2-1
TGCGCCAGCAGCCGTGGACAGTCCAATGAGCAGTTCTTC
CASSRGQSNEQFF
>.|.|14|TRBV6-6|TRBJ2-3
TGTGCCAGCAGGGGCGCAAGTTTGATAGATACGCAGTATTTT
CASRGASLIDTQYF
>.|.|13|TRBV12-5|TRBJ2-1
TGTGCTAGTGGACTATGGCGGTACAATGAGCAGTTCTTC
CASGLWRYNEQFF
>TRBD1|once|14|TRBV30|TRBJ1-5
TGTGCCTGGAGTGTCCGGGACAGTTATCAGCCCCAGCATTTT
CAWSVRDSYQPQHF
>.|.|15|TRBV28|TRBJ1-2
TGTGCCAGCAGTTCGTCGGGGGGATTTGGATATGGCTACACCTTC
CASSSSGGFGYGYTF
>.|.|13|TRBV29-1|TRBJ1-2
TGCAGCGTTGAACTAGTACAGCCCTATGGCTACACCTTC
CSVELVQPYGYTF
>TRBD2|once|16|TRBV6-1|TRBJ2-7
TGTGCCAGCAGTCAAGCACGGACTAGCGGAGTGGGCGAGCAGTACTTC
CASSQARTSGVGEQYF
>TRBD2|once|15|TRBV7-2|TRBJ2-7
TGTGCCAGCAGCTTAATGTCCGGGAGGATGAACGAGCAGTACTTC
CASSLMSGRMNEQYF
>.|few|13|TRBV5-1|TRBJ1-2
TGCGCCAGCAGCTATGGGATCAACTATGGCTACACCTTC
CASSYGINYGYTF
>TRBD1|.|17|TRBV5-1|TRBJ1-4
TGCGCCAGCAGCTTGGACAGGGGGCGCTCGACTAATGAAAAACTGTTTTTT
CASSLDRGRSTNEKLFF
>TRBD2|once|14|TRBV27|TRBJ2-2
TGTGCCAGCAGTGCAATAGCGGGAACCGGGGAGCTGTTTTTT
CASSAIAGTGELFF
>TRBD1|.|13|TRBV6-5|TRBJ2-4
TGTGCCAGCAGTTATTATCCGGGACAGGGGAAGAACTTC
CASSYYPGQGKNF
>.|once|15|TRBV28|TRBJ2-7
TGTGCCACCCTCCGTCCCACAGGGAGAGCCTACGAGCAGTACTTC
CATLRPTGRAYEQYF
>.|once|13|TRBV6-6|TRBJ2-7
TGTGCCAGCAGCTCGGGCTTCTCCTACGAGCAGTACTTC
CASSSGFSYEQYF